This entry features one T cell receptor (beta chain) sequence. Germline V gene lookup returns CDR1 LNHNV and CDR2 YYDKDF (reference sequence). The CDR3 totals 15 residues. With V trimmed by 1 base and J by 5 bases, 5 bases remained unmatched. The sample belongs to a study of shared clonotypes between healthy human individuals. Naive CD8 cells, CD45RO-negative and positively selected for CCR7, excluded terminally differentiated effector memory CD45RA+ cells. The input for sorted-subset replicate PCRs was about 0.2 ug DNA, 25,000 to 35,000 T cell genomes. Clones were read by immunoSEQ multiplex PCR, and TCRdb kept only the in-frame ones, dropping some. This sample yields roughly 2.1 million clones, of which under 95% are seen a single time; about 1.8% belongs to the top ten.

The receptor was derived from a young man in good health. Some clones in this sample may be carry-over from other donors' samples. V gene TRBV15 combines with J gene TRBJ2-1, with 7 bases that match TRBD1. The sample was naive CD8+ T cells from PBMCs. As DNA, the CDR3 is TGTGCCACCAGCAGAGGACAGGGCATCCACAATGAGCAGTTCTTC. This gives the protein CATSRGQGIHNEQFF.